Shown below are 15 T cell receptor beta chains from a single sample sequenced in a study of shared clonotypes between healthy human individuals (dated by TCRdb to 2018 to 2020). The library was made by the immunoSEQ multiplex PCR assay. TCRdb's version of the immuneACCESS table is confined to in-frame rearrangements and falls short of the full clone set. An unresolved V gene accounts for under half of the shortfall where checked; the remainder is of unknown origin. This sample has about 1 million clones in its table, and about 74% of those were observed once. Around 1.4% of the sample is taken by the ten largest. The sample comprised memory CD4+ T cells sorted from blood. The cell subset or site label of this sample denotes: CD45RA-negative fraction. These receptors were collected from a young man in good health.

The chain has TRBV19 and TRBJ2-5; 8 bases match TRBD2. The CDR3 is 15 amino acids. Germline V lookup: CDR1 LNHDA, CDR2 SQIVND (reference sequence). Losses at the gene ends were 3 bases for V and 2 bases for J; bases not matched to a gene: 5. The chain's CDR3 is CASSIQGLAQETQYF. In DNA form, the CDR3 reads TGTGCCAGTAGTATCCAAGGACTAGCTCAAGAGACCCAGTACTTC.

CDR3 amino acids: CASSLESPYGYTF. Written as DNA, the CDR3 is TGCGCCAGCAGCTTGGAATCGCCCTATGGCTACACCTTC. This rearrangement joins TRBV5-1 to TRBJ1-2; D remains ambiguous. The CDR3 length is 13 residues. Germline V gene lookup returns CDR1 SGHRS and CDR2 YFSETQ. Trimming shortened V by 0 bases and J by 4 bases, and 7 bases separated the two germline ends.

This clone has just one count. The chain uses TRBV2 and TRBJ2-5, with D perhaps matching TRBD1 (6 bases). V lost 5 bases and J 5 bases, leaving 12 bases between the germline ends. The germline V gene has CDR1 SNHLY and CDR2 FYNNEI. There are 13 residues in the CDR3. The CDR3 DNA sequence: TGTGCCAGCAGTCAGGGGCGTCGGGAGACCCAGTACTTC. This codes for CASSQGRRETQYF.

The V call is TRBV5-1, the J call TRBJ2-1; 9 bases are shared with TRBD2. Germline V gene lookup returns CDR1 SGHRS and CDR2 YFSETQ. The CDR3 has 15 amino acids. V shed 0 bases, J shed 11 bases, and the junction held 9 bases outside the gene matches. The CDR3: CASSLALAGASQQFF. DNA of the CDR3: TGCGCCAGCAGCTTGGCCTTAGCGGGAGCCAGTCAGCAGTTCTTC.

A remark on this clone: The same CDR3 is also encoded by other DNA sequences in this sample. In DNA, the CDR3 is TGCGCCAGCAGCTTGTCCGGCGGAACAACTAATGAAAAACTGTTTTTT. Its protein product is CASSLSGGTTNEKLFF. The genes are TRBV5-1 and TRBJ1-4, with no clear D. The CDR3 spans 16 residues. Germline lookup yields CDR1 SGHRS and CDR2 YFSETQ. Trimming pared 1 base from V and 0 bases from J, leaving 10 bases between.

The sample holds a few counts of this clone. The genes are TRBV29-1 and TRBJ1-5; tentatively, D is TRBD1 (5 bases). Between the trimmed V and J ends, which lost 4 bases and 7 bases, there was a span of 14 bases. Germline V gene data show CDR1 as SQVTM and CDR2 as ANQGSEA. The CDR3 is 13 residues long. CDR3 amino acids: CSVVPGGGQPQHF. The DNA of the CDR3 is TGCAGCGTTGTACCCGGGGGGGGGCAGCCCCAGCATTTT.

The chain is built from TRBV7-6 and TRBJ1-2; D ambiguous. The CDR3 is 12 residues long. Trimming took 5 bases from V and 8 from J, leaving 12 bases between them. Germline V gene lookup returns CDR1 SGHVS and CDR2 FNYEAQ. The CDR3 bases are TGTGCCAGCAGCCTCCCCGCGGGAGGCTACACCTTC. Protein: CASSLPAGGYTF.

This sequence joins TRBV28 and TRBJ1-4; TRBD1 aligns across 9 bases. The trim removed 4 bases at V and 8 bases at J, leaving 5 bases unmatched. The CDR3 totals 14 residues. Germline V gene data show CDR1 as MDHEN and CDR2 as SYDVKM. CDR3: CASSSGQGGEKLFF. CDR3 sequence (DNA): TGTGCCAGCAGTTCGGGACAGGGAGGCGAAAAACTGTTTTTT. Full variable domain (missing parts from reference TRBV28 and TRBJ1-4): DVKVTQSSRYLVKRTGEKVFLECVQDMDHENMFWYRQDPGLGLRLIYFSYDVKMKEKGDIPEGYSVSREKKERFSLILESASTNQTSMYLCASSSGQGGEKLFFGSGTQLSVL.

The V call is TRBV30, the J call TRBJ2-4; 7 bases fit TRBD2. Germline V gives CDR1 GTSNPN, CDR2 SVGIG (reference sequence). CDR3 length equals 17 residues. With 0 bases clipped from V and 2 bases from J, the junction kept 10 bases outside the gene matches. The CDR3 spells CAWSVLEGRATKNIQYF. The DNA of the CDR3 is TGTGCCTGGAGTGTTTTGGAAGGGAGGGCCACCAAAAACATTCAGTACTTC.

CDR3 nucleotide sequence: TGCGCCAGCAGTCGGCAGGGGATGTCAAGTGATGGCTACACCTTC. The encoded protein is CASSRQGMSSDGYTF. V is TRBV5-1 and J is TRBJ1-2; weak D call: TRBD1 (6 bases). Per the germline V gene, CDR1 is SGHRS and CDR2 is YFSETQ. Trimming removed 5 bases from V and 6 bases from J, with 20 bases in between. This CDR3 comprises 15 residues.

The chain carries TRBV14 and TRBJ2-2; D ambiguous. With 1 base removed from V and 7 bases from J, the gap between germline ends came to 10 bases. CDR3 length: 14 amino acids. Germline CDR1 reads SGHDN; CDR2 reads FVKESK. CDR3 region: CASSQVPSIGELFF. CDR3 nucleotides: TGTGCCAGCAGCCAAGTCCCTAGTATCGGGGAGCTGTTTTTT.

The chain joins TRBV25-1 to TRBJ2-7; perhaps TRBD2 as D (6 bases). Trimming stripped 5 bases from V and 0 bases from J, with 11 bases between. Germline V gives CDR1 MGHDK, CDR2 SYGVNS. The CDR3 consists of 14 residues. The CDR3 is CASSRGASSYEQYF. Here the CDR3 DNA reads TGTGCCAGCAGTCGCGGGGCGAGCTCCTACGAGCAGTACTTC.

The CDR3 region has the DNA TGTGCCAGCAGTGAAGCCCGACAGGGTTCAGCCGAGCAGTACTTC. It encodes CASSEARQGSAEQYF. The genes are TRBV2 and TRBJ2-7, with TRBD1 matching 7 bases. Per germline, CDR1 SNHLY and CDR2 FYNNEI. Trimming at V came to 0 bases and at J to 6 bases, leaving 8 bases not matched to a gene. This CDR3 region has 15 residues.

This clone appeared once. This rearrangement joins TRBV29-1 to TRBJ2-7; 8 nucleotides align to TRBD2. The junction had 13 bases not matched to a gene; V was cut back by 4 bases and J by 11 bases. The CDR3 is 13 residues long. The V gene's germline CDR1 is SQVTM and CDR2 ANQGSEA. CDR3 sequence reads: CSVVPAGDHGEYF. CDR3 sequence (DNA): TGCAGCGTTGTGCCAGCGGGAGATCACGGAGAGTACTTC.

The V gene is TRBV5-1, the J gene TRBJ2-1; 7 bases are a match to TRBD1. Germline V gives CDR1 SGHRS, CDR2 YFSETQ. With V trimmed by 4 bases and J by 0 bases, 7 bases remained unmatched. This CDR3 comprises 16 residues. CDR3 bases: TGCGCCAGCAGCCAAGACAGGGTGAGCTCCTACAATGAGCAGTTCTTC. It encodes CASSQDRVSSYNEQFF.